This TCR beta chain derives from a study of a mutant IDH1 vaccine in newly diagnosed glioma. Turning to the study itself: All eight of the vaccinations patients received fell in weeks 1, 3, 5, 7, 11, 15, 19 and 23. Males made up approximately 60% and females around 38% of treated patients, whose mean age was approximately 40 years. Former treatment meant radiotherapy, temozolomide, or both; the majority had gotten both.

Generated by immunoSEQ multiplex PCR, the TCRdb table keeps only in-frame clones and is missing some. The sample consists of around 41,000 clones, 78% of them appearing once. CDR1 and CDR2 from the germline V gene are LGHNA and YSLEER. The CDR3 sequence is 18 residues long. Between the trimmed V and J ends, which lost 1 base and 7 bases, there was a span of 26 bases. Indicated time point: week 23, last vaccination. Vaccination used 300 ug of mutant IDH1 20-mer peptide per dose, with topical imiquimod. Astrocytomas that were new, WHO grade 3 or 4, IDH1-mutant and ATRX-lost were present in the donors. With respect to this clone: Antigen specificity is unknown.

This specimen consisted of PBMCs, obtained from a glioma patient whose treatment included an IDH1 peptide vaccine. V usage is TRBV4-3 and J usage is TRBJ2-7; possibly TRBD1 for D (6 bases). This receptor was identified in a woman in her forties with glioma. Some clones in this sample may be carry-over from other donors' samples. CDR3 sequence (DNA): TGCGCCAGCAGCCAAGCCGCCCACCGGGACATCCCCTCAGGAGAGCAGTACTTC. This codes for CASSQAAHRDIPSGEQYF.